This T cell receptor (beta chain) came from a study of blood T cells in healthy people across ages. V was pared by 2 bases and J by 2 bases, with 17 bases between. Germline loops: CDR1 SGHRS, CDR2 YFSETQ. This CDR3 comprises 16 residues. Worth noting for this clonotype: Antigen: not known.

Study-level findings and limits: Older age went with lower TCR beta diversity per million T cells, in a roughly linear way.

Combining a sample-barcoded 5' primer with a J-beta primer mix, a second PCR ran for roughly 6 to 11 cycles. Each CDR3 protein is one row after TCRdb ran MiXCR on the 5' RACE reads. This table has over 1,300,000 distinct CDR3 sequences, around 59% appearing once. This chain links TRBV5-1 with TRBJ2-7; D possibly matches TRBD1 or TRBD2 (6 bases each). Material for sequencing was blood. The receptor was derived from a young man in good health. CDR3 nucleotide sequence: TGCGCCAGCAGCTTTCCAGGGGATGCGGGACCCTACGAGCAGTACTTC. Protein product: CASSFPGDAGPYEQYF. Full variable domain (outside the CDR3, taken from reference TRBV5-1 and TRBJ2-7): KAGVTQTPRYLIKTRGQQVTLSCSPISGHRSVSWYQQTPGQGLQFLFEYFSETQRNKGNFPGRFSGRQFSNSRSEMNVSTLELGDSALYLCASSFPGDAGPYEQYFGPGTRLTVT.